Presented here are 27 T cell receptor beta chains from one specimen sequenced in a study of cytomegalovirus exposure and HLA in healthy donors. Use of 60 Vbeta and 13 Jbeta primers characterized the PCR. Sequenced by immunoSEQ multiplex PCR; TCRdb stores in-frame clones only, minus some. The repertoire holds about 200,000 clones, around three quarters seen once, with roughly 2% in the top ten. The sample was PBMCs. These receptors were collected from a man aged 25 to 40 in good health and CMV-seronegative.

CDR3 sequence reads: CASSGTGTSGYEQFF. The CDR3, as DNA: TGCGCCAGCAGCGGAACCGGGACTAGCGGATACGAGCAGTTCTTC. This chain links TRBV5-1 with TRBJ2-1; 11 bases are shared with TRBD2. Germline CDR1 SGHRS, CDR2 YFSETQ. The CDR3 length is 15 residues. V dropped 4 bases and J dropped 10; count of bases not matched to a gene: 10.

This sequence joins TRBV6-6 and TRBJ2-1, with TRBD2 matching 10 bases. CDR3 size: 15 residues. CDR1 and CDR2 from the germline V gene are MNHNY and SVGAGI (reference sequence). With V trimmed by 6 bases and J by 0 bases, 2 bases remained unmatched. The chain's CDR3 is CASRSSGSSYNEQFF. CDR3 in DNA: TGTGCCAGCAGATCTAGCGGGAGCTCCTACAATGAGCAGTTCTTC.

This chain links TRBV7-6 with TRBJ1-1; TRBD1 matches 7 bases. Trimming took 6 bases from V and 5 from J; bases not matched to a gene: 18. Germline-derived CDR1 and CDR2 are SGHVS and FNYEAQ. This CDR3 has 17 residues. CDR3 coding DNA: TGTGCCAGCAGTCCCACCCCCGACAGGGTGGAGGAGACTGAAGCTTTCTTT. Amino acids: CASSPTPDRVEETEAFF.

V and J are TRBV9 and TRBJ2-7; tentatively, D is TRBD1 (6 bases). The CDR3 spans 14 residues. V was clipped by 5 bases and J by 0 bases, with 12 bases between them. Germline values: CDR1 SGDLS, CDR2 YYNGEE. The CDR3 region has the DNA TGTGCCAGCAGTACCCGGGACATCTCCTACGAGCAGTACTTC. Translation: CASSTRDISYEQYF.

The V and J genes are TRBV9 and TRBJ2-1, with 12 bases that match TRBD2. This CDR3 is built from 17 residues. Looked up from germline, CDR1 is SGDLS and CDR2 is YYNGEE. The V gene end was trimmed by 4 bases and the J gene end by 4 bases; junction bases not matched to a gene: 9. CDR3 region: CASSPRLAGELYNEQFF. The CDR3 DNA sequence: TGTGCCAGCAGCCCTCGACTAGCGGGAGAGCTATACAATGAGCAGTTCTTC.

CDR3 DNA: TGTGCCAGCAGCAATGAGGGAGTTACCTACGAGCAGTACTTC. Its translation is CASSNEGVTYEQYF. The rearrangement uses TRBV6-5 and TRBJ2-7, with a possible D match to TRBD2 (5 bases). The CDR3 is 14 residues long. Germline V gene lookup returns CDR1 MNHEY and CDR2 SVGAGI. V was trimmed by 6 bases and J by 2 bases, leaving 14 bases between them.

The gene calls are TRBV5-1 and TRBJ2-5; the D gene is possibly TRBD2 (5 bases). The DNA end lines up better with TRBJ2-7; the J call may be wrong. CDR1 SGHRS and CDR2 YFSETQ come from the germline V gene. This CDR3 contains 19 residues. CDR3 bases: TGCGCCAGCAGCCTAGAGAGTTCGGGGATATATGGGAGCTCCTACGAGCAGTACTTC. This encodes CASSLESSGIYGSSYEQYF.

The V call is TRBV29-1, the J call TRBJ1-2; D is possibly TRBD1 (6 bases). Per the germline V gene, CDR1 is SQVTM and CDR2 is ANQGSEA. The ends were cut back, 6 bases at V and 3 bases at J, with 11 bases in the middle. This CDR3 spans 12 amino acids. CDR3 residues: CSVNTGYYGYTF. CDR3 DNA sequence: TGCAGCGTGAACACAGGGTACTATGGCTACACCTTC.

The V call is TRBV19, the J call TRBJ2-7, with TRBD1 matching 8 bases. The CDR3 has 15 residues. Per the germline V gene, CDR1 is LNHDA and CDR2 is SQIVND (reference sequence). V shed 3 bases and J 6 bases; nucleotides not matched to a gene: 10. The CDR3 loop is CASSIRGQDRLEQYF. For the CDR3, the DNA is TGTGCCAGTAGTATCCGGGGACAGGATAGACTCGAGCAGTACTTC.

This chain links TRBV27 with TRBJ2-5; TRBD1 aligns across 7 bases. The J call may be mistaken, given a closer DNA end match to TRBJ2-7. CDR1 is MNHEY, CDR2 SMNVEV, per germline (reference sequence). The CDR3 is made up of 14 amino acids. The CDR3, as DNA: TGTGCCAGCAGTTCCGGGACAGCATCCTACGAGCAGTACTTC. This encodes CASSSGTASYEQYF.

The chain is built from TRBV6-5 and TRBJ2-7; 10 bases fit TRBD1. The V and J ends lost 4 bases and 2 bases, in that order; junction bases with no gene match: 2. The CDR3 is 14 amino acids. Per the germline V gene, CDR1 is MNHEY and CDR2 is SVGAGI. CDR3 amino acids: CASSFGTGAYEQYF. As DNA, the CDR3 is TGTGCCAGCAGTTTCGGGACAGGGGCCTACGAGCAGTACTTC.

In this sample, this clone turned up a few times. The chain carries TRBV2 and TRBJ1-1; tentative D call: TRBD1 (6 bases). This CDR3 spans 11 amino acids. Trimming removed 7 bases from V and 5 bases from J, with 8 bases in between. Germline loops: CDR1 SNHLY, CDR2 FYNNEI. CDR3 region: CASNRDTEAFF. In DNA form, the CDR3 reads TGTGCCAGCAACAGGGATACTGAAGCTTTCTTT.

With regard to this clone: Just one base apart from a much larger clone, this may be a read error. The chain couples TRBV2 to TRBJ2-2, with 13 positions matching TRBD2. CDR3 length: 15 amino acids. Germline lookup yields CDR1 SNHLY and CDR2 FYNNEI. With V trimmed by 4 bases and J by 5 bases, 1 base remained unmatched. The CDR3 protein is CASSGTSGRTGELFF. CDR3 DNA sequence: TGTGCCAGCAGTGGGACTAGCGGGAGAACCGGGGAGCTGTTTTTT.

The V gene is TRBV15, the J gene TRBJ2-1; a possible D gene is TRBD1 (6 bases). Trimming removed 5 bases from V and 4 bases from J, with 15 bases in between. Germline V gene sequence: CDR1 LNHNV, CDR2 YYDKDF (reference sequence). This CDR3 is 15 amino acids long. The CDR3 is CATSHRDAGYNEQFF. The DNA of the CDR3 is TGTGCCACCAGCCACAGGGATGCGGGTTACAATGAGCAGTTCTTC.

The CDR3, as DNA: TGTGCCAGCAGCCCTCCCCAGGGGATCGGGCAGCCCCAGCATTTT. It translates to CASSPPQGIGQPQHF. The rearrangement links TRBV7-9 to TRBJ1-5; D perhaps matches TRBD1 (6 bases). Germline V gives CDR1 SEHNR, CDR2 FQNEAQ (reference sequence). This CDR3 is 15 amino acids long. Deletions cut 5 bases from V and 7 bases from J, with 18 bases between.

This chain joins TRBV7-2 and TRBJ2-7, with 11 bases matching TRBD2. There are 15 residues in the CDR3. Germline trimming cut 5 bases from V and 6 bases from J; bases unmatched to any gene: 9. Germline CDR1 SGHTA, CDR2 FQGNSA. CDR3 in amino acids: CASSPLAGDKGEQYF. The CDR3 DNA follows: TGTGCCAGCAGCCCACTAGCGGGAGATAAGGGCGAGCAGTACTTC.

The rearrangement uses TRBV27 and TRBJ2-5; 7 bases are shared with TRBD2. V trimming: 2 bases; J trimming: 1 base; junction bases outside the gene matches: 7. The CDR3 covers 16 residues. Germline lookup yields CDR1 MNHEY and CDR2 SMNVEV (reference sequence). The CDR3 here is CASSLLAVGAQETQYF. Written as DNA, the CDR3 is TGTGCCAGCAGTTTACTAGCGGTTGGGGCCCAAGAGACCCAGTACTTC.

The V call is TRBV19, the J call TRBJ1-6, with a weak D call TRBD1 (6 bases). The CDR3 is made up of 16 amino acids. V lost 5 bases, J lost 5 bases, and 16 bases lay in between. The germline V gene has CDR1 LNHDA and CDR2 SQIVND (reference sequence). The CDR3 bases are TGTGCCAGTAGTGCAGAAACAGGGTTGGATAATTCACCCCTCCACTTT. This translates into CASSAETGLDNSPLHF. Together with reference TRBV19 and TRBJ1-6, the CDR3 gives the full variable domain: DGGITQSPKYLFRKEGQNVTLSCEQNLNHDAMYWYRQDPGQGLRLIYYSQIVNDFQKGDIAEGYSVSREKKESFPLTVTSAQKNPTAFYLCASSAETGLDNSPLHFGNGTRLTVT.

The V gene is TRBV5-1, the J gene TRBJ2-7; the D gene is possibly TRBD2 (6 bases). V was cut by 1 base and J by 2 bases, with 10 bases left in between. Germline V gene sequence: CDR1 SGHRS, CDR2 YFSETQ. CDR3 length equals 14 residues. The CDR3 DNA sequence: TGCGCCAGCAGCTTGCTTGGAGGGGCCTACGAGCAGTACTTC. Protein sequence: CASSLLGGAYEQYF.

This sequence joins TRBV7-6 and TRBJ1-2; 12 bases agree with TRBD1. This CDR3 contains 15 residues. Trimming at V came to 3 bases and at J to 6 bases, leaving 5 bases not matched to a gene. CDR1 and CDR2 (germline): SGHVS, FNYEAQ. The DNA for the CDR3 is TGTGCCAGCAGCTTGGGGGACAGGGGGCTGGATGGCTACACCTTC. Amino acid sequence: CASSLGDRGLDGYTF.

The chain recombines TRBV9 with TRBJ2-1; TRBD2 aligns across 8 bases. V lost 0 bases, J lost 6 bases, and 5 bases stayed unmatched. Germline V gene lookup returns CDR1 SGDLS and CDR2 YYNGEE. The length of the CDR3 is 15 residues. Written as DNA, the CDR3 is TGTGCCAGCAGCGTAGATCGGGAGGGTTTCAATGAGCAGTTCTTC. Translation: CASSVDREGFNEQFF. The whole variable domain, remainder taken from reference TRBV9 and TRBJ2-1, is DSGVTQTPKHLITATGQRVTLRCSPRSGDLSVYWYQQSLDQGLQFLIQYYNGEERAKGNILERFSAQQFPDLHSELNLSSLELGDSALYFCASSVDREGFNEQFFGPGTRLTVL.

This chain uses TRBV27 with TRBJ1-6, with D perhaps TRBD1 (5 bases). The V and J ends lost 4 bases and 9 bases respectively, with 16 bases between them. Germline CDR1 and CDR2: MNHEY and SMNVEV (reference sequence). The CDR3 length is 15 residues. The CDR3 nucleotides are TGTGCCAGCAGTTACCTATTTAGGGGTTTTTCACCCCTCCACTTT. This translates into CASSYLFRGFSPLHF.

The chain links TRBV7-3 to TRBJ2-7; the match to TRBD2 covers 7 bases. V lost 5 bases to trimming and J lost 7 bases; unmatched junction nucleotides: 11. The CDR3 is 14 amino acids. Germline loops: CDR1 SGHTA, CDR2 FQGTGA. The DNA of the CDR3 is TGTGCCAGCAGCGTACCCCTAGCGCGGGGGGAGCAGTACTTC. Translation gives CASSVPLARGEQYF.

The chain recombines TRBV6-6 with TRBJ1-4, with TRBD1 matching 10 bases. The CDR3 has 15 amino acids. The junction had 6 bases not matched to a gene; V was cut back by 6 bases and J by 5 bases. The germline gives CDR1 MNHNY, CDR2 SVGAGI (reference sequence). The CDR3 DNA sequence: TGTGCCAGCAGACAAGGACAGGGGGGAAATGAAAAACTGTTTTTT. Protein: CASRQGQGGNEKLFF.

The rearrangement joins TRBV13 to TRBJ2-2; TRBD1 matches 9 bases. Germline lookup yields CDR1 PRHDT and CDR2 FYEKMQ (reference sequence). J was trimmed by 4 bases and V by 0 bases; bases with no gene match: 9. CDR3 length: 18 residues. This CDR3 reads CASSLGLFGTGSTGELFF. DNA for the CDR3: TGTGCCAGCAGCTTAGGCCTTTTCGGGACAGGGTCCACCGGGGAGCTGTTTTTT.

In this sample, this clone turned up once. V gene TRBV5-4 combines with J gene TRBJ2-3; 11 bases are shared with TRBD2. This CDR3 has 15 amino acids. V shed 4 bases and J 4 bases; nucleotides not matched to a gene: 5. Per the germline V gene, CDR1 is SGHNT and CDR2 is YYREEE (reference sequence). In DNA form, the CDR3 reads TGTGCCAGCAGCAGCACTAGCGGGAGATCAGATACGCAGTATTTT. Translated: CASSSTSGRSDTQYF.

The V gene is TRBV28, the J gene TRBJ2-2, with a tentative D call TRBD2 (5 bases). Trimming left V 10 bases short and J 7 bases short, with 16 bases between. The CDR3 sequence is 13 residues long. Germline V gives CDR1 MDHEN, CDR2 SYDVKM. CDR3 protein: CATLQRSGGELFF. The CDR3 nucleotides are TGTGCCACCCTGCAGCGGTCCGGCGGGGAGCTGTTTTTT.